This is a list of T cell receptor beta chains from one sample in a study of regulatory T cells in long-lasting Graves disease. TCRdb reprocessed the multiplex PCR reads with MiXCR, giving one entry per CDR3 protein. The repertoire holds about 470,000 distinct CDR3 sequences, 16% seen once, with 12% in the top ten. This sample was shared with a second study, whose subject was T cells in Graves' hyperthyroidism and ophthalmopathy.

The sequencing here drew on peripheral blood mononuclear cells (PBMCs), taken at new diagnosis, from a patient treated with antithyroid drugs. These receptors were collected from a man aged 40-55 years with Graves disease. The CDR3 runs from the conserved cysteine through the conserved F or W. The order of the fields is J gene, D gene, V gene, clone size, CDR3 DNA, CDR3 protein. The D gene is left open where the match is weak. Clone size is shown for a subset of rows, as once, few, many or a class of expanded clone.

>TRBJ2-1|NA|TRBV20-1|many
TGCAGTGCTAGAGGCGACAGGAAAGAGCAGTTCTTC
CSARGDRKEQFF
>TRBJ2-3|TRBD2|TRBV11-2|many
TGTGCCAGCAGCTTAGCGGGCGGGAGGGTGAGCACAGATACGCAGTATTTT
CASSLAGGRVSTDTQYF
>TRBJ2-5|NA|TRBV14|many
TGTGCCAGCAGCCAAGATGCTGGGCGTTTAGAAGAGACCCAGTACTTC
CASSQDAGRLEETQYF
>TRBJ2-7|NA|TRBV28|many
TGTGCCAGCAAGGAGGGTTTGGGGGAGCAGTACTTC
CASKEGLGEQYF
>TRBJ1-1|NA|TRBV10-2|many
TGCGCCAGCGGCGACAGGACCCTAAACACTGAAGCTTTCTTT
CASGDRTLNTEAFF
>TRBJ1-5|NA|TRBV18|few
TGTGCCAGCTCACCACCTGGGTCAGATAGCAATCAGCCCCAGCATTTT
CASSPPGSDSNQPQHF
>TRBJ2-3|NA|TRBV7-6|many
TGTGCCAGCAGTCTAATGACCGGCTCAGATACGCAGTATTTT
CASSLMTGSDTQYF
>TRBJ1-1|TRBD1|TRBV3-1|many
TGTGCCAGCAGCCTAGGACAGGGCACTGAAGCTTTCTTT
CASSLGQGTEAFF
>TRBJ2-1|TRBD1|TRBV24-1|few
TGTGCCACCGGGACAGGGCACCGGGAGCAGTTCTTC
CATGTGHREQFF
>TRBJ2-7|TRBD1|TRBV29-1|few
TGCAGCGTTGAAGGTCATCAGGGGGAAACCTACGAGCAGTACTTC
CSVEGHQGETYEQYF
>TRBJ2-2|TRBD2|TRBV6-1|few
TGTGCCAGCATGGCGGGGGCCGGGGAGCTGTTTTTT
CASMAGAGELFF
>TRBJ2-5|NA|TRBV6-1|many
TGTGCCAGCAGCCCCGGGAGACTCTTGCAAGAGACCCAGTACTTC
CASSPGRLLQETQYF
>TRBJ2-3|TRBD1|TRBV7-3|many
TGTGCCAGCAGCCGAACAGGGGCAGATACGCAGTATTTT
CASSRTGADTQYF
>TRBJ2-7|NA|TRBV19|few
TGTGCCAGTAGATATCGACATTCCGAGCCCTACGAGCAGTACTTC
CASRYRHSEPYEQYF
>TRBJ1-1|NA|TRBV12-5|NA
TGTGCTAGTGGCGAAGGGAGTCTTAACACTGAAGCTTTCTTT
CASGEGSLNTEAFF
>TRBJ2-2|TRBD1|TRBV5-1|few
TGCGCCAGCAGCTTGCGGGGACAGGGTTGGACCGGGGAGCTGTTTTTT
CASSLRGQGWTGELFF
>TRBJ2-1|TRBD2|TRBV20-1|many
TGCAGTGCTAGAGACCCACTAGCGGGGGGATTTACGCAGTTCTTC
CSARDPLAGGFTQFF
>TRBJ1-2|NA|TRBV29-1|NA
TGCAGCGTACGGACACGGGAGCCCAGCTATGGCTACACCTTC
CSVRTREPSYGYTF
>TRBJ2-7|NA|TRBV7-9|NA
TGTGCCAGCTCGACTCAGGACGGGGAGCAGTACTTC
CASSTQDGEQYF
>TRBJ1-1|TRBD1|TRBV30|many
TGTGCCTGGAGTTCAGGGGGCTTATTCTCTGAAGCTTTCTTT
CAWSSGGLFSEAFF
>TRBJ2-1|TRBD2|TRBV7-9|many
TGTGCCAGCAGCGCCGCCGGGACTAGCTATGAGCAGTTCTTC
CASSAAGTSYEQFF
>TRBJ2-3|NA|TRBV6-1|few
TGTGCCAGCACTGAGGGACCCTCTCCCACAGATACGCAGTATTTT
CASTEGPSPTDTQYF
>TRBJ1-2|NA|TRBV28|many
TGTGCCAGCAGTAGGCGGGTGTGGGGCTACACCTTC
CASSRRVWGYTF
>TRBJ2-1|NA|TRBV28|NA
TGTGCCGGCAGTTTTGAGGACAGATTCGACAATGAGCAGTTCTTC
CAGSFEDRFDNEQFF